This T cell receptor beta chain was identified during a study of blood T cells in healthy people across ages (dated by TCRdb to between 2014 and 2017). About the full investigation: In model experiments, template switching captured roughly one uniquely barcoded TCR beta cDNA molecule for every two T cells. Age-related changes in TCR beta repertoire diversity were measured in the study by deep sequencing normalized with unique cDNA molecular identifiers. Four age groups were formed from the donors: young (average approximately 16 years), middle-aged (just under 40), aged (roughly 56) and long-lived (around 80). To avoid experimental bias, donors of different ages were randomly spread across the sequencing lanes. For two donors (one aged 18 to 29 and one aged 80 or older), the study analyzed two additional independent replicas of 1 million unique cDNA reads from the same blood draw.

Preparation of the library involved 5' RACE. This sample was sequenced with an Illumina HiSeq 2500. A second PCR of roughly 6 to 11 cycles was run with a J-beta primer mix and a sample-barcoded 5' primer. A template-switch 5' adaptor carrying 12 random nucleotides introduced a unique molecular identifier onto each TCR beta cDNA molecule. At least 2.5 million CDR3-containing paired-end reads were obtained from each sample. The Mint cDNA synthesis kit, primed by a TRBC-specific oligonucleotide, was used to synthesize first-strand cDNA from all RNA. After uracil-DNA glycosylase treatment, a first 18-cycle PCR used universal primers M1SS and BC2_uni_R on all cDNA. The authors processed their data as follows. For normalization, 1 million high-quality reads, each with a distinct molecular identifier, were randomly selected from each sample. Instead of being binned into consensus sequences, reads that shared molecular identifiers were thrown out. MiTCR, with a Q25 quality threshold and the strictest error-elimination algorithm, was used for CDR3 identification, clonotype clustering and error correction. A nonparametric unseen species model with Euler transformation was used to estimate a lower bound on total TCR beta diversity. TCRdb reprocessed the public reads (quality trimming at Q25 with fastp, clone calling with MiXCR) and kept in-frame beta chains. Each entry merges the rows of one CDR3 protein and shows their most common DNA and genes. It is TCRdb's table, rather than the study itself, that gives the V and J calls and clone size. The table for this sample lists approximately 1.5 million distinct CDR3 sequences; approximately 43% of them were counted only once. Together, the top ten hold about 3.8% of the sample.

The roughly 38 donors, aged about 6 to 100 years, were systemically healthy Caucasian individuals from Russia. Each donor gave ten milliliters of peripheral blood, drawn into EDTA-treated Vacutainer tubes. Ficoll-Paque density-gradient centrifugation was used to isolate PBMCs, with at least 6.5 million obtained per sample. Total RNA, at least 5 micrograms per sample, was extracted from PBMCs with Trizol reagent. For every donor, an aliquot of PBMCs went through flow cytometry to measure the percentages of naive CD45RAhigh/CD27high T cells. A word on this clonotype: The specificity of this receptor is unknown. Base qualities are missing; no much larger clone stands one base away.

The study at large found these results: Because donor CMV infection status was unknown, age-related changes in expanded clonotypes were potentially confounded. Since profiling was done on bulk unsorted PBMCs, naive and antigen-experienced compartments could not be conclusively compared. Observed TCR beta diversity correlated strongly with the percentage of naive T cells measured by flow cytometry. Compared with the aged group, more naive CD4+ T cells, fewer expanded clones and increased TCR diversity were shown by the long-lived group, suggesting age selection. Estimates of total diversity based on one million sequenced T cells were regarded as lower bounds and as underestimates. As age increased, observed TCR beta diversity per million T cells dropped in a roughly linear way, and a significant reduction was already evident by age 40.

From its cysteine to its phenylalanine, the CDR3 spans 16 amino acids. Of the read, only the CDR3 DNA is kept; its 48 bases are in frame from base 1. From a lookup of the germline V gene (reference sequence), CDR1 and CDR2 are MNHEY and SMNVEV. The germline V end is reduced by 2 bases and the J end by 4 bases; junction bases left unmatched: 10. The V and J segments used are TRBV27 and TRBJ1-2; 7 of the junction bases match TRBD1. This TCR came from a woman aged 18-29 years in good health. Sequencing was performed on blood. The DNA reads as follows: TGTGCCAGCAGTTTAATGGCGGCAGGGGGGGCCTATGGCTACACCTTC. This yields the protein CASSLMAAGGAYGYTF.